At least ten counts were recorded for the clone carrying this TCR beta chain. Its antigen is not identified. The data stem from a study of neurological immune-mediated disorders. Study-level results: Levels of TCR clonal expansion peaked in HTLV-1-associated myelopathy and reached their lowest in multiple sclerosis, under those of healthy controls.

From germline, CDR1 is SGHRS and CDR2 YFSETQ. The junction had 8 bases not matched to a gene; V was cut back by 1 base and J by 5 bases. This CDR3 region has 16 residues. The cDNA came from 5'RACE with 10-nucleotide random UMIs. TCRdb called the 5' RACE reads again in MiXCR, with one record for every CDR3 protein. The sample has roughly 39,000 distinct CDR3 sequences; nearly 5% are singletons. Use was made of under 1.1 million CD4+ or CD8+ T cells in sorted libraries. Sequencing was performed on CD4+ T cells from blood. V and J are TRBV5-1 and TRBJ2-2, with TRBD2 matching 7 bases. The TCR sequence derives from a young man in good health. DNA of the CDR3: TGCGCCAGCAGCTTGAGTGGCGGGGGACCTACCGGGGAGCTGTTTTTT. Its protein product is CASSLSGGGPTGELFF.